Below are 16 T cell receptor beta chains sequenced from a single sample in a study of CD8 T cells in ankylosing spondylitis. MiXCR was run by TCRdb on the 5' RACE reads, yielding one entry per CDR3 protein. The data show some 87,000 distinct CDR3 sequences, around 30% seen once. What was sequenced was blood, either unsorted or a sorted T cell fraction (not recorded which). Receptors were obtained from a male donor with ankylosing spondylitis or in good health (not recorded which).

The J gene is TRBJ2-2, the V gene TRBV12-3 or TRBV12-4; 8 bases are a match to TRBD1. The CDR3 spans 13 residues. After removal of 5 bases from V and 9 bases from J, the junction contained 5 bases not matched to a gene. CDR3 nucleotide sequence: TGTGCCAGCAGTCAAGACAGGGGCTGGGAGCTGTTTTTT. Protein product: CASSQDRGWELFF.

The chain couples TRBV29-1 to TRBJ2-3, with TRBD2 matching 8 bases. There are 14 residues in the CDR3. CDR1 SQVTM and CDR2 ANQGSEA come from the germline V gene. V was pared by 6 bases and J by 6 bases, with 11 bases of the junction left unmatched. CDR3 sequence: CSVVGGLGSDTQYF. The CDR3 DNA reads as TGCAGCGTCGTAGGGGGACTAGGGTCGGATACGCAGTATTTT.

Here the CDR3 DNA reads TGCAGTGCTAGTCATTGGGAGACCCCCCGGGATGAGCAGTTCTTC. Translated: CSASHWETPRDEQFF. The J gene is TRBJ2-1, the V gene TRBV20-1, with D perhaps TRBD2 (5 bases). The germline V and J ends were trimmed by 3 bases and 8 bases, with 20 bases remaining between them. The CDR3 extends over 15 amino acids. Germline CDR1 DFQATT, CDR2 SNEGSKA (reference sequence).

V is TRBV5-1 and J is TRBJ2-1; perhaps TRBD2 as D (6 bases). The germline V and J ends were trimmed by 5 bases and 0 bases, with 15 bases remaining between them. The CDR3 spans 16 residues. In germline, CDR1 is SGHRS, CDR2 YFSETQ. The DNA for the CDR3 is TGCGCCAGCAGTCGACTAGGGGATAGCTCCTACAATGAGCAGTTCTTC. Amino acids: CASSRLGDSSYNEQFF.

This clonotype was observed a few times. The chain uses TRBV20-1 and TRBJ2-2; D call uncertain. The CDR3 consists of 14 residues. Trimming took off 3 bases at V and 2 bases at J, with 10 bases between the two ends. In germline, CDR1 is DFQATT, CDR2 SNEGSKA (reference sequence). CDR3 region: CSASEGYNTGELFF. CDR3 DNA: TGCAGTGCTAGTGAAGGGTACAACACCGGGGAGCTGTTTTTT.

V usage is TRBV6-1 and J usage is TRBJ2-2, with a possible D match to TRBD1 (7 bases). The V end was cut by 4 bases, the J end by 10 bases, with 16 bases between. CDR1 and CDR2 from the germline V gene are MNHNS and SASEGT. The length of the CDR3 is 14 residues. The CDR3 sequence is CASSAWRGLKELFF. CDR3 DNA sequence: TGTGCCAGCAGTGCCTGGAGGGGGCTGAAGGAGCTGTTTTTT.

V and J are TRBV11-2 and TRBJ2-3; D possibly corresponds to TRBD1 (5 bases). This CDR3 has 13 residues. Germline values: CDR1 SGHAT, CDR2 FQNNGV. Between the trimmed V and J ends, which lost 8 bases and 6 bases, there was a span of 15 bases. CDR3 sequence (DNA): TGTGCCAGCTTAGAATCAGGGTCCGATACGCAGTATTTT. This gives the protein CASLESGSDTQYF.

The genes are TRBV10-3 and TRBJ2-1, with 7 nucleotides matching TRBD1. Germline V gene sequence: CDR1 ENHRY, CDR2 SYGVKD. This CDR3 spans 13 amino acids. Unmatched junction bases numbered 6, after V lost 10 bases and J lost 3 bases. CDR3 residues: CATRDRDYNEQFF. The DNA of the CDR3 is TGTGCCACCCGGGACAGAGACTACAATGAGCAGTTCTTC.

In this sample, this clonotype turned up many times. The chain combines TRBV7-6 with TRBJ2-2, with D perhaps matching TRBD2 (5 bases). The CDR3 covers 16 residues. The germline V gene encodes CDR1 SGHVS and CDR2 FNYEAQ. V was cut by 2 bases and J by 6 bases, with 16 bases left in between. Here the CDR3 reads CASSLRALAESGELFF. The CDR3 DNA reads TGTGCCAGCAGCTTACGGGCTCTAGCTGAGTCCGGGGAGCTGTTTTTT.

The chain's CDR3 is CASSSYLVSSGTSTDTQYF. The CDR3 nucleotides are TGTGCCAGCAGCTCTTATTTAGTCTCTAGCGGCACTAGCACAGATACGCAGTATTTT. This rearrangement joins TRBV11-2 to TRBJ2-3, with 7 bases aligning to TRBD2. With 4 bases clipped from V and 0 bases from J, the junction kept 16 bases outside the gene matches. The CDR3 has 19 amino acids. Germline V gene data show CDR1 as SGHAT and CDR2 as FQNNGV.

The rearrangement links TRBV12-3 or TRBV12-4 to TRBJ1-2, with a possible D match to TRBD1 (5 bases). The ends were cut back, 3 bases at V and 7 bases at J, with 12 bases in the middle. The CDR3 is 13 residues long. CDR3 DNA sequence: TGTGCCAGCAGTTTCGGGGCGACCGGTGGCTACACCTTC. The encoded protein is CASSFGATGGYTF.

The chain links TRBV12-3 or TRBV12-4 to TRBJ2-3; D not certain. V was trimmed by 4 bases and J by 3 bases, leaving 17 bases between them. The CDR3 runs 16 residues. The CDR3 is CASSSLLGVETDTQYF. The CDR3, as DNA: TGTGCCAGCAGTTCCTTGCTGGGCGTCGAGACAGATACGCAGTATTTT.

CDR3 amino acids: CASSPGDIRRNTIYF. CDR3 in DNA: TGTGCCAGCAGCCCTGGGGACATAAGACGAAACACCATATATTTT. The chain joins TRBV12-3 or TRBV12-4 to TRBJ1-3; tentative D call: TRBD1 (6 bases). The CDR3 length is 15 residues. V lost 6 bases, J lost 5 bases, and 17 bases lay in between.

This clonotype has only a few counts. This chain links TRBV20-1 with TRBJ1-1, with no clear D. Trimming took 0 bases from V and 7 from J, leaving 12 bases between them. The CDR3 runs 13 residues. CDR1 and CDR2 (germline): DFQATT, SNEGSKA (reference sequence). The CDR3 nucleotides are TGCAGTGCTAGAGATGTGGCTCGGATTGAAGCTTTCTTT. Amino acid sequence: CSARDVARIEAFF.

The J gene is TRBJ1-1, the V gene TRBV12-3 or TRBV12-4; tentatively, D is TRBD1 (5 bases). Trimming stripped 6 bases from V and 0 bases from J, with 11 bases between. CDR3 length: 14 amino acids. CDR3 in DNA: TGTGCCAGCAGGGAGACAGACTTGAACACTGAAGCTTTCTTT. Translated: CASRETDLNTEAFF.

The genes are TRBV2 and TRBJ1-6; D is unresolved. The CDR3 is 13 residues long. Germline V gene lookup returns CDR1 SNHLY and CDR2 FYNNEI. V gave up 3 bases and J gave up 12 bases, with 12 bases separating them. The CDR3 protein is CASSDSEMEPLHF. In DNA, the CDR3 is TGTGCCAGCAGTGATAGTGAAATGGAACCCCTCCACTTT.